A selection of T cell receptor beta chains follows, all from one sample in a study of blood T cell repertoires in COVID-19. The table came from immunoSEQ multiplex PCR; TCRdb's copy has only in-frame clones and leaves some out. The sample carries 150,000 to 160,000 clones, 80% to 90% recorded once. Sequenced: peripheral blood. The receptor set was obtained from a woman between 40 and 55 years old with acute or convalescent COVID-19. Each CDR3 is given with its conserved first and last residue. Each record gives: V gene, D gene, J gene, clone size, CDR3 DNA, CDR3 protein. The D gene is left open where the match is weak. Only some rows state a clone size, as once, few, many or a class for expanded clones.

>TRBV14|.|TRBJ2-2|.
TGTGCCAGCAGCCAAGATTCGGTGATGGACACCGGGGAGCTGTTTTTT
CASSQDSVMDTGELFF
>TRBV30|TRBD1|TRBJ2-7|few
TGTGCCTGGAACTCTCTACAGGGGGCCTACGAGCAGTACTTC
CAWNSLQGAYEQYF
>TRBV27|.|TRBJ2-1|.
TGTGCCAGCAGTTTGTCAGGGCCATACGACAATGAGCAGTTCTTC
CASSLSGPYDNEQFF
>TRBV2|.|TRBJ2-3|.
TGTGCCAGCAGTTCTTCAGGGATTGCTCGGGATACGCAGTATTTT
CASSSSGIARDTQYF
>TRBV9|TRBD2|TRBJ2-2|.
TGTGCCAGCAGCGTAGCTCATGGGGGGGTGAACACCGGGGAGCTGTTTTTT
CASSVAHGGVNTGELFF
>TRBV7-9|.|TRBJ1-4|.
TGTGCCAGCAGCTTATCTTCTGCAACTAATGAAAAACTGTTTTTT
CASSLSSATNEKLFF
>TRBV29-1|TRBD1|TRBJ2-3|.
TGCAGCGTTTTTGACAGGGGGACTTTGGGGGATACGCAGTATTTT
CSVFDRGTLGDTQYF
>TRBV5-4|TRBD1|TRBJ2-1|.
TGTGCCAGCAGCTTGGGGACAGGGGCCAATGAGCAGTTCTTC
CASSLGTGANEQFF
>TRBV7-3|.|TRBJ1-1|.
TGTGCCAGCAGCCTAGACGGCCGTGGAGGGAACACTGAAGCTTTCTTT
CASSLDGRGGNTEAFF
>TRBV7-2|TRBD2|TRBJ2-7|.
TGTGCCAGCAGCTTAGAATCCGGGACTAGCGGCTACGAGCAGTACTTC
CASSLESGTSGYEQYF
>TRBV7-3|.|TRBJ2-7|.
TGTGCCAGCAGCACAGATGCAGGGTACGAGCAGTACTTC
CASSTDAGYEQYF
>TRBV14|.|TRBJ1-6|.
TGTGCCAGCAGCCAAGATCGGCAGGGCCCGTATTATAATTCACCCCTCCACTTT
CASSQDRQGPYYNSPLHF
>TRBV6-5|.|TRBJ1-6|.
TGTGCCAGCAGTTACCTGCAGATGGCCTCACCCCTCCACTTT
CASSYLQMASPLHF
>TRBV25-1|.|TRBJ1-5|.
TGTGCCAGCAGTGAATGGGCAGATCCTCAGCCCCAGCATTTT
CASSEWADPQPQHF
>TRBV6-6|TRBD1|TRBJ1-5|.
TGTGCCAGCAGTTCCCCGACAGGGGATAGCAATCAGCCCCAGCATTTT
CASSSPTGDSNQPQHF
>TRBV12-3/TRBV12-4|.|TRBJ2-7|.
TGTGCCAGCAGAGCAGGTATAGACTACGAGCAGTACTTC
CASRAGIDYEQYF
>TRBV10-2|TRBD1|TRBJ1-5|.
TGCGCCAGCACCCTTGACAGGGTCGGTCAGCCCCAGCATTTT
CASTLDRVGQPQHF
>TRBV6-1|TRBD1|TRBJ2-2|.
TGTGCCAGCAGTGATCGACAGGGGGGAGCCGGGGAGCTGTTTTTT
CASSDRQGGAGELFF
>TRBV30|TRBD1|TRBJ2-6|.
TGTGCCTGCAAACAGGGGTCTGGGGCCAACGTCCTGACTTTC
CACKQGSGANVLTF
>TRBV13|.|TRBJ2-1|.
TGTGCCAGCAGCGAACTAAACTATATAGGGGTCGATGAGCAGTTCTTC
CASSELNYIGVDEQFF
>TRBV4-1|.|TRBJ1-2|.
TGCGCCAGCAGCCAAGTGGAGAGGAACCCTAACTATGGCTACACCTTC
CASSQVERNPNYGYTF
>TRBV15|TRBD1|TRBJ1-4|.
TGTGCCACCAGCAGAGCCACAGGGGGCGATGAAAAACTGTTTTTT
CATSRATGGDEKLFF
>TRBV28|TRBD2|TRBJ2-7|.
TGTGCCAGCAGTTCACTAGCGGGAACCTACGAGCAGTACTTC
CASSSLAGTYEQYF
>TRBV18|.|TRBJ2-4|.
TGTGCCAGCTCACCCCCCAACGGCAGGGCCAAAAACATTCAGTACTTC
CASSPPNGRAKNIQYF
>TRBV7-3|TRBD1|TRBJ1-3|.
TGTGCCAGCAGCGCGACAGGGGGCACTGGAAACACCATATATTTT
CASSATGGTGNTIYF
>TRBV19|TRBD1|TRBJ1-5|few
TGTGCCAGTAGTCTGACAGGGGGAAATCAGCCCCAGCATTTT
CASSLTGGNQPQHF